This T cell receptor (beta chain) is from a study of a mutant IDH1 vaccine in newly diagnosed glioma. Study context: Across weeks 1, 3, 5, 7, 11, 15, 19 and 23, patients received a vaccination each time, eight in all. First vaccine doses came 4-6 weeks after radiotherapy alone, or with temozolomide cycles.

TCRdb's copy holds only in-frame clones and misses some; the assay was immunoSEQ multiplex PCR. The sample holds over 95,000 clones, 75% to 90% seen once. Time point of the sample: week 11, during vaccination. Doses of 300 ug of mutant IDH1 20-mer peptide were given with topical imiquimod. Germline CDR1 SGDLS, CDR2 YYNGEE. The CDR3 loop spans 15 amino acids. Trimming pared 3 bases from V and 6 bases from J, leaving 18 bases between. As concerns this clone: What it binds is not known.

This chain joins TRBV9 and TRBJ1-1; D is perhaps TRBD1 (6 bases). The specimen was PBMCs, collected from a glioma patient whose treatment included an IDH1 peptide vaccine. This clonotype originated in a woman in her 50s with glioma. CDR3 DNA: TGTGCCAGCAGCGGATCCCCCTCAGGGGCTTCTGAAGCTTTCTTT. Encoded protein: CASSGSPSGASEAFF.